Each of the 15 T cell receptor beta chains below was sequenced from the same sample in a study of shared clonotypes between healthy human individuals. Produced via immunoSEQ multiplex PCR; TCRdb's table is partial and in-frame only. The top ten clones hold roughly 0.13% of a sample with approximately 2.4 million clones, 90% to 97% of them seen once. The sequenced material came from naive CD4+ T cells sorted from blood. Subset defined: CD45RA+ positively selected. The receptors stem from a man aged 18 to 35 in good health.

The gene calls are TRBV19 and TRBJ2-5; D is unclear. CDR3 size: 12 residues. V was cut by 4 bases and J by 4 bases, with 7 bases left in between. The germline V gene has CDR1 LNHDA and CDR2 SQIVND (reference sequence). The DNA of the CDR3 is TGTGCCAGTAGTACCCCGACAGAGACCCAGTACTTC. Protein product: CASSTPTETQYF.

The chain links TRBV6-1 to TRBJ2-7; TRBD1 agrees at 9 bases. The CDR3 extends over 14 amino acids. Germline V gene sequence: CDR1 MNHNS, CDR2 SASEGT. V lost 5 bases to trimming and J lost 6 bases; unmatched junction nucleotides: 8. The CDR3 sequence: CASSWGQGEGEQYF. For the CDR3, the DNA is TGTGCCAGCAGTTGGGGACAGGGAGAGGGCGAGCAGTACTTC.

The V and J genes are TRBV4-3 and TRBJ2-3; 8 bases match TRBD1. Germline CDR1 LGHNA, CDR2 YSLEER. V gave up 0 bases and J gave up 1 base; unmatched junction bases: 3. This CDR3 has 16 amino acids. The CDR3 DNA reads as TGCGCCAGCAGCCAAGAGGGACAGGCCCGCACAGATACGCAGTATTTT. Translating it yields CASSQEGQARTDTQYF.

The gene calls are TRBV25-1 and TRBJ2-3; TRBD2 is a possible D gene (5 bases). CDR3 size: 14 residues. Trimming shortened V by 3 bases and J by 5 bases, and 12 bases separated the two germline ends. From germline, CDR1 is MGHDK and CDR2 SYGVNS. This chain's CDR3 is CASSEVGVVDTQYF. CDR3 bases: TGTGCCAGCAGTGAGGTGGGAGTCGTAGATACGCAGTATTTT.

The chain uses TRBV30 and TRBJ2-1; TRBD1 agrees at 9 bases. This CDR3 is built from 16 residues. Germline V gene sequence: CDR1 GTSNPN, CDR2 SVGIG (reference sequence). The V gene end was trimmed by 0 bases and the J gene end by 1 base; junction bases not matched to a gene: 4. The CDR3 region has the DNA TGTGCCTGGAGTGTCAAAGGGACAGGGTCCTACAATGAGCAGTTCTTC. It yields the protein CAWSVKGTGSYNEQFF.

The CDR3 sequence is CASNAGKGTEAFF. CDR3 DNA sequence: TGTGCCAGCAATGCGGGGAAAGGCACTGAAGCTTTCTTT. V usage is TRBV6-5 and J usage is TRBJ1-1; D remains unclear. CDR1 MNHEY and CDR2 SVGAGI come from the germline V gene. The CDR3 has 13 residues. Trimming took 7 bases from V and 4 from J, leaving 13 bases between them.

The rearrangement joins TRBV5-6 to TRBJ2-5; D is possibly TRBD2 (7 bases). CDR1 SGHDT and CDR2 YYEEEE come from the germline V gene. Trimming removed 2 bases at V and 3 bases at J, with 14 bases between. This CDR3 is 15 amino acids long. The CDR3 DNA sequence: TGTGCCAGCAGCTTAGGCAGGGGAGGGGAAGAGACCCAGTACTTC. Protein product: CASSLGRGGEETQYF.

Points on this clone: This CDR3 is also generated by other DNA sequences in the sample. The genes are TRBV7-2 and TRBJ2-5; no clear D. Trimming took 1 base from V and 4 from J, leaving 4 bases between them. CDR1 is SGHTA, CDR2 FQGNSA, per germline. This CDR3 spans 12 amino acids. CDR3: CASSLDRETQYF. The CDR3 nucleotides read TGTGCCAGCAGCTTAGACCGAGAGACCCAGTACTTC.

The chain employs TRBV30 and TRBJ1-1; 7 bases fit TRBD1. The CDR3 totals 15 residues. Germline V CDR1 and CDR2: GTSNPN, SVGIG (reference sequence). J lost 0 bases, V lost 0 bases, and 4 bases had no gene match. The CDR3 DNA reads TGTGCCTGGAGTGTCAGGGGGAAGATGAACACTGAAGCTTTCTTT. Its protein product is CAWSVRGKMNTEAFF.

The chain has TRBV9 and TRBJ1-2; 9 bases fit TRBD1. V shed 4 bases and J 6 bases; nucleotides not matched to a gene: 19. The CDR3 is 18 residues long. CDR1 and CDR2 from the germline V gene are SGDLS and YYNGEE. The CDR3 nucleotides read TGTGCCAGCAGCAAACACCACGACAGGGGGGAAAGAACGGATGGCTACACCTTC. Translated, it gives CASSKHHDRGERTDGYTF.

V gene TRBV5-1 combines with J gene TRBJ2-1; D could derive from TRBD1 or TRBD2 (5 bases each). V dropped 2 bases and J dropped 5 bases, with 14 bases sitting between them. The CDR3 extends over 15 amino acids. Germline CDR1 and CDR2: SGHRS and YFSETQ. CDR3 amino acids: CASSFAGTENNEQFF. The CDR3, as DNA: TGCGCCAGCAGCTTCGCCGGGACGGAAAACAATGAGCAGTTCTTC.

The chain has TRBV6-1 and TRBJ1-1; D uncertain. CDR3 length: 16 amino acids. V was cut by 1 base and J by 1 base, with 13 bases left in between. Germline V lookup: CDR1 MNHNS, CDR2 SASEGT. The CDR3 DNA reads as TGTGCCAGCAGTGAAGGCTGGGTCCTAGGGAACACTGAAGCTTTCTTT. Its protein is CASSEGWVLGNTEAFF.

The rearrangement joins TRBV5-4 to TRBJ1-1; weak D call: TRBD1 (5 bases). The CDR3 covers 14 residues. V was trimmed by 0 bases and J by 5 bases, leaving 11 bases between them. Germline V gene lookup returns CDR1 SGHNT and CDR2 YYREEE (reference sequence). The CDR3 here is CASSLGGGGTEAFF. CDR3 in DNA: TGTGCCAGCAGCTTGGGCGGGGGAGGAACTGAAGCTTTCTTT.

The chain employs TRBV5-6 and TRBJ1-6; D might be TRBD1 (6 bases). Germline CDR1 is SGHDT and CDR2 is YYEEEE. This CDR3 spans 16 amino acids. V lost 1 base, J lost 5 bases, and 13 bases lay in between. CDR3 in DNA: TGTGCCAGCAGCTTGCGGGGGGCGGTTAATAATTCACCCCTCCACTTT. Translated: CASSLRGAVNNSPLHF.

The chain is built from TRBV2 and TRBJ2-1, with D unresolved. The ends were cut back, 3 bases at V and 3 bases at J, with 12 bases in the middle. The germline V gene has CDR1 SNHLY and CDR2 FYNNEI. The CDR3 runs to 15 residues. CDR3 amino acids: CASSEESGSYNEQFF. The CDR3 coding sequence is TGTGCCAGCAGTGAGGAGTCAGGAAGCTACAATGAGCAGTTCTTC.